One sample yielded the 16 T cell receptor beta chains listed below, sequenced in a study of Graves' ophthalmopathy and Graves' hyperthyroidism. RNA served as the template for amplifying TCR beta CDR3 regions. The library came from an HTBI-primed first-round RT-PCR and a second-round multiplex PCR. TCRdb processed the multiplex PCR reads anew with MiXCR; each CDR3 protein has one entry. The sample carries more than 550,000 distinct CDR3 sequences, under 50% recorded once. Source material: peripheral blood. The receptor source for this set is an adult man with Graves' ophthalmopathy.

The rearrangement uses TRBV10-2 and TRBJ1-2; a possible D gene is TRBD1 (5 bases). The CDR3 consists of 16 residues. Looked up from germline, CDR1 is WSHSY and CDR2 is SAAADI. Trimming left V 5 bases short and J 4 bases short, with 20 bases between. CDR3 in DNA: TGCGCCAGCAGTCCTGACAGTGAGGTCCGACCCTATGGCTACACCTTC. It translates to CASSPDSEVRPYGYTF.

This clonotype was counted ten times or more. The V gene is TRBV7-2, the J gene TRBJ2-7; 14 bases line up with TRBD2. Germline V CDR1 and CDR2: SGHTA, FQGNSA. J gave up 5 bases and V 5 bases, and 8 bases lay outside the gene matches. This CDR3 region has 16 residues. For the CDR3, the DNA is TGTGCCAGCAGCACTGGGACTAGCGGGAGTTCCCACGAGCAGTACTTC. This gives the protein CASSTGTSGSSHEQYF.

A few counts support this clonotype. The chain's CDR3 is CASSQGTGATEAFF. CDR3 bases: TGTGCCAGCAGCCAAGGTACAGGGGCAACTGAAGCTTTCTTT. This chain connects TRBV3-1 to TRBJ1-1; 7 bases agree with TRBD1. This CDR3 has 14 residues. Trimming removed 1 base from V and 5 bases from J; junction bases left unmatched: 4. Germline V gene sequence: CDR1 LGHDT, CDR2 YNNKEL (reference sequence).

This clonotype was recorded many times. The V call is TRBV10-3, the J call TRBJ2-5; tentative D call: TRBD1 (6 bases). The V and J ends lost 4 bases and 0 bases respectively, with 6 bases between them. Germline CDR1 reads ENHRY; CDR2 reads SYGVKD. CDR3 size: 13 residues. CDR3 DNA: TGTGCCATCAGTGGACAGGACCAAGAGACCCAGTACTTC. This encodes CAISGQDQETQYF.

A note on this clonotype: Relative to the germline gene, one junction end is altered; a read error may explain this. DNA for the CDR3: TGTGTCAGCAGCCAAGCGGAGTATCCTACGGACACTGAAGCTTTCTTT. Its translation: CVSSQAEYPTDTEAFF. V is TRBV14 and J is TRBJ1-1; D gene uncertain. CDR1 SGHDN and CDR2 FVKESK come from the germline V gene. The CDR3 has 16 residues.

The chain links TRBV11-2 to TRBJ2-5; tentative D call: TRBD2 (5 bases). CDR3 length equals 17 residues. Trimming removed 5 bases from V and 6 bases from J, with 25 bases in between. Looked up from germline, CDR1 is SGHAT and CDR2 is FQNNGV. The CDR3 reads CASSPPGDTGELKTQYF. The CDR3 nucleotides are TGTGCCAGCAGCCCACCTGGCGACACCGGGGAGCTGAAGACCCAGTACTTC.

This clonotype has at least ten counts. The chain recombines TRBV7-8 with TRBJ1-1, with TRBD1 identical over 11 bases. Germline values: CDR1 SGHVS, CDR2 FQNEAQ. The V segment lost 2 bases and the J segment 0 bases; nucleotides outside the gene matches: 2. The CDR3 loop spans 16 amino acids. The CDR3 DNA reads as TGTGCCAGCAGCTTAAAGGACAGGGGGCTGAACACTGAAGCTTTCTTT. Amino acid sequence: CASSLKDRGLNTEAFF.

This clonotype appeared many times. The genes are TRBV25-1 and TRBJ2-5, with 8 positions matching TRBD2. V shed 5 bases, J shed 5 bases, and the junction held 7 bases outside the gene matches. This CDR3 has 14 amino acids. From germline, CDR1 is MGHDK and CDR2 SYGVNS. The CDR3 protein is CASSSRGGGETQYF. CDR3 nucleotides: TGTGCCAGCAGTTCCCGGGGGGGAGGGGAGACCCAGTACTTC.

Many counts were recorded for this clonotype. This sequence joins TRBV2 and TRBJ1-6, with 9 positions matching TRBD1. The CDR3 loop spans 15 amino acids. The germline CDR1 and CDR2 sequences are SNHLY and FYNNEI. Trimming took 4 bases from V and 7 from J; bases not matched to a gene: 5. The CDR3 coding sequence is TGTGCCAGCAGTGTGGGACAGGGCAGCAATTCACCCCTCCACTTT. Translating gives CASSVGQGSNSPLHF.

This clonotype was seen many times. V gene TRBV2 combines with J gene TRBJ2-5; 8 bases agree with TRBD2. The CDR3 contains 13 residues. Losses at the gene ends were 2 bases for V and 5 bases for J; bases not matched to a gene: 1. Germline V CDR1 and CDR2: SNHLY, FYNNEI. The CDR3: CASSERGRETQYF. The CDR3 region has the DNA TGTGCCAGCAGTGAACGCGGGAGGGAGACCCAGTACTTC.

This clonotype was counted a few times. The rearrangement joins TRBV27 to TRBJ1-6; D is perhaps TRBD1 (6 bases). V dropped 1 base and J dropped 7 bases, with 14 bases sitting between them. The germline V gene has CDR1 MNHEY and CDR2 SMNVEV (reference sequence). This CDR3 has 16 residues. CDR3 nucleotide sequence: TGTGCCAGCAGTTTATTCAGGACAGCAAAAAATTCACCCCTCCACTTT. It codes for CASSLFRTAKNSPLHF.

The V call is TRBV12-5, the J call TRBJ2-7; D uncertain. The CDR3 spans 12 residues. The V gene lost 0 bases and the J gene lost 2 bases, with 2 bases spanning the gap. Germline CDR1 LGHNT, CDR2 FRNRAP. This CDR3 reads CASGLVPYEQYF. CDR3 nucleotide sequence: TGTGCTAGTGGTTTGGTACCCTACGAGCAGTACTTC.

This clonotype was observed at least ten times. The chain uses TRBV7-2 and TRBJ2-7, with 9 bases fitting TRBD1. CDR1 and CDR2 (germline): SGHTA, FQGNSA. J gave up 6 bases and V 3 bases, and 9 bases lay outside the gene matches. This CDR3 has 15 amino acids. In DNA, the CDR3 is TGTGCCAGCAGCTTGTTGCCGGGACAGGGCGTCGAGCAGTACTTC. This codes for CASSLLPGQGVEQYF.

This clonotype was recorded at least ten times. The chain carries TRBV12-3 or TRBV12-4 and TRBJ2-7; no clear D. The CDR3 has 13 residues. V shed 5 bases and J shed 2 bases, with 10 bases lying between them. This CDR3 is CASSAGSTYEQYF. As DNA, the CDR3 is TGTGCCAGCAGTGCCGGTAGCACCTACGAGCAGTACTTC.

This clonotype was seen many times. The rearrangement links TRBV9 to TRBJ1-1; D perhaps matches TRBD1 (5 bases). This CDR3 is built from 16 residues. V dropped 1 base and J dropped 0 bases, with 13 bases sitting between them. Germline CDR1 reads SGDLS; CDR2 reads YYNGEE. This chain's CDR3 is CASSVSVGQLNTEAFF. CDR3 DNA: TGTGCCAGCAGCGTATCGGTAGGACAACTGAACACTGAAGCTTTCTTT.

This clonotype has ten or more counts. The rearrangement joins TRBV24-1 to TRBJ2-2, with D perhaps being TRBD1 or TRBD2 (5 bases each). V was trimmed by 9 bases and J by 4 bases, leaving 14 bases between them. Germline-derived CDR1 and CDR2 are KGHDR and SFDVKD. The CDR3 has 14 residues. The CDR3 is CATADRDGTGELFF. The CDR3 DNA is TGTGCCACCGCGGACCGGGACGGCACCGGGGAGCTGTTTTTT.